A single sample gave rise to the 11 T cell receptor beta chains below, sequenced in a study of sequential checkpoint blockade in melanoma. Data came from immunoSEQ multiplex PCR; TCRdb stores just in-frame clones and leaves some out. The sample records about 5,500 clones, approximately 50% being singletons. Indicated treatment: randomized to nivolumab then ipilimumab (arm A) or the reverse (arm B). Source: CD8+ T cells sorted from blood (inferred from file names), taken from a patient given nivolumab and ipilimumab in sequence. These receptors originate from a human donor with melanoma.

The chain has TRBV7-3 and TRBJ2-3, with 10 bases matching TRBD2. J gave up 3 bases and V 5 bases, and 5 bases lay outside the gene matches. This CDR3 has 15 residues. From germline, CDR1 is SGHTA and CDR2 FQGTGA. CDR3 region: CASSPGLAKTDTQYF. The CDR3 coding sequence is TGTGCCAGCAGCCCGGGACTAGCGAAAACAGATACGCAGTATTTT. Variable domain in full (rest from reference TRBV7-3 and TRBJ2-3): GAGVSQTPSNKVTEKGKYVELRCDPISGHTALYWYRQSLGQGPEFLIYFQGTGAADDSGLPNDRFFAVRPEGSVSTLKIQRTERGDSAVYLCASSPGLAKTDTQYFGPGTRLTVL.

The rearrangement links TRBV7-9 to TRBJ2-5, with no clear D. Germline V gene data show CDR1 as SEHNR and CDR2 as FQNEAQ (reference sequence). V was shortened by 7 bases and J by 0 bases, with 9 bases between the two germline ends. CDR3 length equals 13 residues. Here the CDR3 reads CASILQNQETQYF. The CDR3 nucleotides read TGTGCCAGCATTCTACAGAACCAAGAGACCCAGTACTTC. Full variable domain (rest looked up from reference TRBV7-9 and TRBJ2-5): DTGVSQNPRHKITKRGQNVTFRCDPISEHNRLYWYRQTLGQGPEFLTYFQNEAQLEKSRLLSDRFSAERPKGSFSTLEIQRTEQGDSAMYLCASILQNQETQYFGPGTRLLVL.

This sequence joins TRBV4-2 and TRBJ1-3; TRBD1 matches at 10 bases. With V trimmed by 7 bases and J by 4 bases, 7 bases remained unmatched. The CDR3 spans 15 residues. Germline values: CDR1 LGHNA, CDR2 YNFKEQ. The CDR3 is CASTSGTGDGNTIYF. The DNA of the CDR3 is TGTGCCAGCACCTCCGGGACAGGGGACGGAAACACCATATATTTT.

V usage is TRBV18 and J usage is TRBJ1-1; D gene uncertain. The CDR3 totals 13 residues. Trimming removed 3 bases from V and 5 bases from J, with 10 bases in between. Germline CDR1 reads KGHSH; CDR2 reads LQKENI. CDR3 sequence: CASSPGSGTEAFF. The CDR3 DNA reads as TGTGCCAGCTCACCGGGCAGCGGTACTGAAGCTTTCTTT. The variable domain in full, with the rest retrieved from reference TRBV18 and TRBJ1-1, is NAGVMQNPRHLVRRRGQEARLRCSPMKGHSHVYWYRQLPEEGLKFMVYLQKENIIDESGMPKERFSAEFPKEGPSILRIQQVVRGDSAAYFCASSPGSGTEAFFGQGTRLTVV.

In this sample, this clone turned up a few times. The chain has TRBV27 and TRBJ2-5; 12 nucleotides align to TRBD2. Trimming removed 1 base from V and 1 base from J; junction bases left unmatched: 13. The CDR3 is 20 amino acids. In germline, CDR1 is MNHEY, CDR2 SMNVEV (reference sequence). The CDR3: CASSLLPGLAGPDRQETQYF. The CDR3 coding sequence is TGTGCCAGCAGTTTATTACCGGGACTAGCGGGTCCCGACCGCCAAGAGACCCAGTACTTC.

This chain connects TRBV27 to TRBJ2-3; 7 positions match TRBD2. The CDR3 sequence is 16 residues long. V lost 4 bases and J lost 2; bases outside the gene matches: 9. Germline V gives CDR1 MNHEY, CDR2 SMNVEV (reference sequence). CDR3 in amino acids: CASSSPISGFTDTQYF. CDR3 bases: TGTGCCAGCAGTTCCCCGATTAGCGGGTTCACAGATACGCAGTATTTT.

This clone turned up a few times. The V and J genes are TRBV5-4 and TRBJ2-7; a weak D match, TRBD2 (6 bases). V shed 0 bases and J shed 3 bases, with 13 bases lying between them. The CDR3 has 15 residues. Germline V lookup: CDR1 SGHNT, CDR2 YYREEE (reference sequence). The CDR3 sequence is CASSLGGEAYYEQYF. The CDR3 bases are TGTGCCAGCAGCTTGGGAGGGGAGGCCTACTACGAGCAGTACTTC.

The chain combines TRBV6-5 with TRBJ1-5; D is possibly TRBD1 (6 bases). The CDR3 spans 14 residues. Germline CDR1 and CDR2: MNHEY and SVGAGI. V was pared by 6 bases and J by 6 bases, with 15 bases between. The CDR3 here is CASSPNRAGQPQHF. The DNA for the CDR3 is TGTGCCAGCAGCCCTAACAGGGCAGGTCAGCCCCAGCATTTT.

The CDR3 sequence is CASGTGSYEQYF. In DNA, the CDR3 is TGTGCCAGCGGGACAGGGAGCTACGAGCAGTACTTC. The V gene is TRBV7-8, the J gene TRBJ2-7, with TRBD1 matching over 9 bases. This CDR3 spans 12 amino acids. Germline CDR1 SGHVS, CDR2 FQNEAQ. The J segment lost 3 bases and the V segment lost 8 bases, leaving 2 bases of the junction unmatched.

The chain links TRBV7-3 to TRBJ2-1; 15 positions agree with TRBD2. V shed 5 bases and J 9 bases; nucleotides not matched to a gene: 20. The CDR3 totals 20 residues. Germline V gene data show CDR1 as SGHTA and CDR2 as FQGTGA. DNA of the CDR3: TGTGCCAGCAGCCCACGAGGACTAGCGGGGGGGGCCTCGGGGTGGGCTGAGCAGTTCTTC. The encoded protein is CASSPRGLAGGASGWAEQFF.

The chain has TRBV6-5 and TRBJ1-1; D remains unclear. The CDR3 extends over 13 amino acids. Trimming cost V 8 bases and J 0 bases, with 10 bases left between them. Germline CDR1 is MNHEY and CDR2 is SVGAGI. The CDR3: CASEGGLNTEAFF. The CDR3 coding sequence is TGTGCCAGCGAGGGTGGTTTGAACACTGAAGCTTTCTTT.